The 18 T cell receptor beta chains reported below all come from one sample, sequenced in a study of cytomegalovirus exposure and HLA in healthy donors. Vbeta (60) and Jbeta (13) primers were used in the PCR. Method: immunoSEQ multiplex PCR; TCRdb's copy keeps in-frame clones and lacks some. The profile covers about 150,000 clones, with approximately 79% appearing a single time and 5% to 6.5% taken by the ten largest. Sequenced sample: PBMCs. These receptor sequences come from a man aged 50 to 59 in good health and CMV-seropositive.

The chain uses TRBV29-1 and TRBJ2-7; 8 bases align to TRBD1. From germline, CDR1 is SQVTM and CDR2 ANQGSEA. Losses at the gene ends were 6 bases for V and 2 bases for J; bases not matched to a gene: 9. The CDR3 runs 14 residues. The CDR3, as DNA: TGCAGCGTGAGAGAGACAGGGGTTACCTACGAGCAGTACTTC. This gives the protein CSVRETGVTYEQYF.

The V gene is TRBV28, the J gene TRBJ1-4; possible D gene TRBD1, 6 bases. V lost 8 bases and J 4 bases, leaving 14 bases between the germline ends. The CDR3 length is 14 residues. The germline CDR1 and CDR2 sequences are MDHEN and SYDVKM. CDR3 residues: CASVGGRGNEKLFF. The CDR3 DNA sequence: TGTGCCAGCGTGGGGGGGCGCGGTAATGAAAAACTGTTTTTT.

The V call is TRBV30, the J call TRBJ2-1; possible D gene TRBD2, 6 bases. The CDR3 consists of 15 residues. Trimming took 0 bases from V and 8 from J, leaving 17 bases between them. CDR1 is GTSNPN, CDR2 SVGIG, per germline (reference sequence). The CDR3 loop reads CAWSVGHDTGDEQFF. In DNA, the CDR3 is TGTGCCTGGAGTGTGGGCCACGATACGGGAGATGAGCAGTTCTTC.

The chain recombines TRBV10-3 with TRBJ1-4; unclear D gene. Germline lookup yields CDR1 ENHRY and CDR2 SYGVKD. Deletions cut 0 bases from V and 0 bases from J, with 11 bases between. This CDR3 has 17 amino acids. The CDR3 nucleotides read TGTGCCATCAGTGAGTCTGCGGCAGTTCCAACTAATGAAAAACTGTTTTTT. Amino acid sequence: CAISESAAVPTNEKLFF.

This chain connects TRBV11-2 to TRBJ2-7; TRBD2 matches 11 bases. This CDR3 comprises 15 residues. Per germline, CDR1 SGHAT and CDR2 FQNNGV. The trim removed 7 bases at V and 2 bases at J, leaving 7 bases unmatched. DNA of the CDR3: TGTGCCAGCACCCCGGGACTAGCGGACGCCTACGAGCAGTACTTC. Encoded protein: CASTPGLADAYEQYF.

The J gene is TRBJ1-3, the V gene TRBV5-5; D gene unclear. The V gene's germline CDR1 is SGHKS and CDR2 YYEKEE (reference sequence). This CDR3 has 15 residues. Trimming pared 2 bases from V and 0 bases from J, leaving 9 bases between. For the CDR3, the DNA is TGTGCCAGCAGCTTAGCGCCGGCCTCTGGAAACACCATATATTTT. Residues: CASSLAPASGNTIYF.

V usage is TRBV28 and J usage is TRBJ2-3; the D is unclear. CDR3 length equals 14 residues. V lost 4 bases to trimming and J lost 4 bases, with 12 bases between them. CDR1 is MDHEN, CDR2 SYDVKM, per germline. The CDR3 DNA sequence: TGTGCCAGCAGTTCACTATCGGTCGCAGATACGCAGTATTTT. Translated: CASSSLSVADTQYF.

The chain uses TRBV19 and TRBJ1-5; D may be TRBD1 (6 bases). Germline V gene lookup returns CDR1 LNHDA and CDR2 SQIVND (reference sequence). This CDR3 comprises 15 residues. The V end lost 8 bases, the J end lost 0 bases, and 14 bases lay between the germline ends. The CDR3, as DNA: TGTGCCAGTCGCTGGACAGCTGATAGCAATCAGCCCCAGCATTTT. This sequence encodes CASRWTADSNQPQHF. The variable domain in full, with the rest retrieved from reference TRBV19 and TRBJ1-5, is DGGITQSPKYLFRKEGQNVTLSCEQNLNHDAMYWYRQDPGQGLRLIYYSQIVNDFQKGDIAEGYSVSREKKESFPLTVTSAQKNPTAFYLCASRWTADSNQPQHFGDGTRLSIL.

This clone was observed a handful of times. The V gene is TRBV10-3, the J gene TRBJ1-5, with 7 bases fitting TRBD1. The CDR3 sequence is 14 residues long. Germline loops: CDR1 ENHRY, CDR2 SYGVKD. The junction had 1 base not matched to a gene; V was cut back by 3 bases and J by 2 bases. CDR3 sequence: CAISDGQGNQPQHF. In nucleotides, the CDR3 is TGTGCCATCAGTGATGGACAGGGCAATCAGCCCCAGCATTTT.

This chain joins TRBV5-4 and TRBJ2-7; 8 bases match TRBD2. The CDR3 runs to 14 residues. V shed 1 base, J shed 6 bases, and the junction held 6 bases outside the gene matches. CDR1 is SGHNT, CDR2 YYREEE, per germline (reference sequence). The CDR3 DNA is TGTGCCAGCAGCTTGAACGGGAGGGCCTTCGAGCAGTACTTC. Translation gives CASSLNGRAFEQYF.

CDR3 sequence: CASSYATGATGELFF. Written as DNA, the CDR3 is TGTGCCAGCAGTTATGCGACAGGGGCCACCGGGGAGCTGTTTTTT. The rearrangement joins TRBV6-6 to TRBJ2-2, with 8 bases fitting TRBD1. This CDR3 spans 15 amino acids. The ends lost 3 bases at V and 4 bases at J; junction bases unmatched: 4. CDR1 MNHNY and CDR2 SVGAGI come from the germline V gene (reference sequence).

V and J are TRBV5-5 and TRBJ1-1, with 8 bases aligning to TRBD1. The CDR3 loop spans 13 amino acids. V shed 4 bases, J shed 7 bases, and the junction held 6 bases outside the gene matches. Per the germline V gene, CDR1 is SGHKS and CDR2 is YYEKEE (reference sequence). The CDR3 protein is CASSGQGFNEAFF. The CDR3 DNA reads TGTGCCAGCAGCGGACAGGGATTCAATGAAGCTTTCTTT.

V is TRBV5-1 and J is TRBJ2-7, with 8 bases matching TRBD1. The germline V gene encodes CDR1 SGHRS and CDR2 YFSETQ. The CDR3 is made up of 14 amino acids. The J segment lost 7 bases and the V segment lost 2 bases, leaving 8 bases of the junction unmatched. CDR3 coding DNA: TGCGCCAGCAGCTTCGGACAGGGTGATGGGGAGCAGTACTTC. Translating it yields CASSFGQGDGEQYF. Full variable domain (rest looked up from reference TRBV5-1 and TRBJ2-7): KAGVTQTPRYLIKTRGQQVTLSCSPISGHRSVSWYQQTPGQGLQFLFEYFSETQRNKGNFPGRFSGRQFSNSRSEMNVSTLELGDSALYLCASSFGQGDGEQYFGPGTRLTVT.

The V and J genes are TRBV2 and TRBJ1-1; D is unclear. Germline-derived CDR1 and CDR2 are SNHLY and FYNNEI. The CDR3 is 13 amino acids. V lost 6 bases to trimming and J lost 0 bases, with 8 bases between them. The CDR3 DNA sequence: TGTGCCAGCAGACAGAATATGAACACTGAAGCTTTCTTT. It translates to CASRQNMNTEAFF. Looking up the rest from reference TRBV2 and TRBJ1-1 gives the full variable domain: EPEVTQTPSHQVTQMGQEVILRCVPISNHLYFYWYRQILGQKVEFLVSFYNNEISEKSEIFDDQFSVERPDGSNFTLKIRSTKLEDSAMYFCASRQNMNTEAFFGQGTRLTVV.

The chain joins TRBV5-6 to TRBJ2-4, with 10 bases identical to TRBD1. The trim removed 4 bases at V and 7 bases at J, leaving 14 bases unmatched. This CDR3 spans 17 amino acids. Germline CDR1 SGHDT, CDR2 YYEEEE. The CDR3 protein is CASSASGTGAMGNIQYF. The CDR3 DNA follows: TGTGCCAGCAGCGCCTCCGGGACAGGGGCTATGGGGAACATTCAGTACTTC.

The CDR3 DNA follows: TGTGCCAGCAGCCCACGGACAGGGATTATGAACACTGAAGCTTTCTTT. It codes for CASSPRTGIMNTEAFF. The rearrangement joins TRBV5-6 to TRBJ1-1, with TRBD1 matching 8 bases. Germline-derived CDR1 and CDR2 are SGHDT and YYEEEE. CDR3 length: 16 residues. V lost 4 bases and J lost 0; bases outside the gene matches: 8.

This rearrangement joins TRBV29-1 to TRBJ1-2; 9 bases line up with TRBD1. The J segment lost 5 bases and the V segment lost 8 bases, leaving 6 bases of the junction unmatched. Germline V CDR1 and CDR2: SQVTM, ANQGSEA. The CDR3 totals 12 residues. The CDR3 protein is CSIGGQGYGYTF. CDR3 coding DNA: TGCAGCATCGGGGGACAGGGTTATGGCTACACCTTC.

CDR3 DNA sequence: TGTGCCAGCAGCTTCTGGACAGGCCAAGAGACCCAGTACTTC. It translates to CASSFWTGQETQYF. The chain uses TRBV5-4 and TRBJ2-5; 7 bases fit TRBD1. Germline trimming cut 2 bases from V and 1 base from J; bases unmatched to any gene: 2. The CDR3 covers 14 residues. Germline CDR1 is SGHNT and CDR2 is YYREEE (reference sequence).